These 30 T cell receptor beta chains share one sample of origin, sequenced in a study of regulatory T cells. Primers: 52 TRBV forward and 13 TRBJ reverse. Measured with immunoSEQ multiplex PCR; TCRdb has only the in-frame clones, and not every one. The data hold tens of thousands of clones, with over 90% observed a single time. The antigens of these receptors remain unknown. Study results and caveats: In CD3G-deficient patients, conventional CD4+ T cells were enriched for hydrophobic CDR3 residues at positions 6 and 7.

The specimen sequenced was conventional CD4+ T cells sorted from blood. The source is a child aged 2-15 years with CD3G deficiency.

The V gene is TRBV7-9, the J gene TRBJ1-1, with D possibly TRBD1 on 6 matching bases. Germline values: CDR1 SEHNR, CDR2 FQNEAQ (reference sequence). The CDR3 runs 13 residues. V was cut by 3 bases and J by 4 bases, with 9 bases left in between. CDR3 in DNA: TGTGCCAGCAGCTTTGGAGGGGGCACTGAAGCTTTCTTT. This encodes CASSFGGGTEAFF.

The rearrangement links TRBV28 to TRBJ2-7; 8 bases line up with TRBD2. CDR1 is MDHEN, CDR2 SYDVKM, per germline. The CDR3 totals 14 residues. After removal of 2 bases from V and 4 bases from J, the junction contained 4 bases not matched to a gene. The CDR3 nucleotides are TGTGCCAGCAGTTTAGGGACTAGTTTATACGAGCAGTACTTC. Its translation is CASSLGTSLYEQYF.

This clone was detected only once. The chain has TRBV6-1 and TRBJ2-7, with D maybe TRBD1 (6 bases). The ends were cut back, 3 bases at V and 3 bases at J, with 12 bases in the middle. The CDR3 extends over 14 amino acids. Germline-derived CDR1 and CDR2 are MNHNS and SASEGT. CDR3: CASSDRTAHYEQYF. The DNA of the CDR3 is TGTGCCAGCAGTGATAGGACAGCTCACTACGAGCAGTACTTC.

The genes are TRBV28 and TRBJ1-1; weak D call: TRBD1 (6 bases). Between the trimmed V and J ends, which lost 5 bases and 0 bases, there was a span of 10 bases. CDR3 length equals 14 residues. Germline CDR1 reads MDHEN; CDR2 reads SYDVKM. The CDR3 sequence is CASSPDSLNTEAFF. CDR3 sequence (DNA): TGTGCCAGCAGTCCGGACAGCCTGAACACTGAAGCTTTCTTT. Using reference TRBV28 and TRBJ1-1 for the parts outside the CDR3, the full variable domain is DVKVTQSSRYLVKRTGEKVFLECVQDMDHENMFWYRQDPGLGLRLIYFSYDVKMKEKGDIPEGYSVSREKKERFSLILESASTNQTSMYLCASSPDSLNTEAFFGQGTRLTVV.

J is TRBJ2-7 and V is TRBV6-1; tentatively, D is TRBD2 (5 bases). The V end lost 4 bases, the J end lost 7 bases, and 20 bases lay between the germline ends. The germline V gene encodes CDR1 MNHNS and CDR2 SASEGT. The CDR3 contains 15 residues. CDR3 coding DNA: TGTGCCAGCAGTGCGCGAGGACTGGGGTTTAGGGAGCAGTACTTC. This encodes CASSARGLGFREQYF.

This chain links TRBV10-2 with TRBJ1-1, with D maybe TRBD1 (6 bases). Germline V gene sequence: CDR1 WSHSY, CDR2 SAAADI. CDR3 size: 13 residues. V shed 8 bases and J shed 4 bases, with 14 bases lying between them. The CDR3 bases are TGCGCCAGCGTGAGAGAGGGGGGCACTGAAGCTTTCTTT. It yields the protein CASVREGGTEAFF.

This clone was counted a single time. The rearrangement joins TRBV4-1 to TRBJ2-7; 12 bases fit TRBD1. This CDR3 has 17 residues. Per the germline V gene, CDR1 is MGHRA and CDR2 is YSYEKL. V lost 4 bases, J lost 7 bases, and 14 bases stayed unmatched. In DNA form, the CDR3 reads TGCGCCAGCAGCCTTGCATATGCGGGACAGGGGGCGCGGGAGCAGTACTTC. Translated, it gives CASSLAYAGQGAREQYF.

CDR3 nucleotides: TGTGCCACTGCGATTTTGGGACAAGGAGAGCAGTACTTC. Residues: CATAILGQGEQYF. The chain joins TRBV10-3 to TRBJ2-7; a possible D gene is TRBD1 (6 bases). Trimming pared 10 bases from V and 7 bases from J, leaving 20 bases between. The CDR3 extends over 13 amino acids. Germline V gives CDR1 ENHRY, CDR2 SYGVKD.

This chain uses TRBV28 with TRBJ2-7; D may be TRBD2 (6 bases). Germline values: CDR1 MDHEN, CDR2 SYDVKM. This CDR3 is built from 14 residues. Trimming took off 4 bases at V and 0 bases at J, with 10 bases between the two ends. CDR3 nucleotide sequence: TGTGCCAGCAGTTCTGGGACTCACTCCTACGAGCAGTACTTC. Translating gives CASSSGTHSYEQYF.

The chain employs TRBV28 and TRBJ1-3, with D unresolved. The CDR3 totals 16 residues. Trimming removed 5 bases from V and 1 base from J, with 15 bases in between. CDR1 MDHEN and CDR2 SYDVKM come from the germline V gene. CDR3: CASSPAGPSSGNTIYF. CDR3 nucleotide sequence: TGTGCCAGCAGTCCAGCCGGGCCTTCTTCTGGAAACACCATATATTTT.

This rearrangement joins TRBV28 to TRBJ1-1; the D gene is possibly TRBD1 (6 bases). Between the trimmed V and J ends, which lost 10 bases and 4 bases, there was a span of 13 bases. The CDR3 sequence is 12 residues long. Germline values: CDR1 MDHEN, CDR2 SYDVKM. In DNA, the CDR3 is TGTGCCACCACAGGGTCGTTCACTGAAGCTTTCTTT. Translated, it gives CATTGSFTEAFF. The whole variable domain, remainder taken from reference TRBV28 and TRBJ1-1, is DVKVTQSSRYLVKRTGEKVFLECVQDMDHENMFWYRQDPGLGLRLIYFSYDVKMKEKGDIPEGYSVSREKKERFSLILESASTNQTSMYLCATTGSFTEAFFGQGTRLTVV.

This chain uses TRBV28 with TRBJ2-3, with 10 bases that match TRBD2. Trimming removed 5 bases from V and 1 base from J; junction bases left unmatched: 3. Per germline, CDR1 MDHEN and CDR2 SYDVKM. The length of the CDR3 is 15 residues. CDR3 in DNA: TGTGCCAGCAGTGCAGGACTAGCGGGCACAGATACGCAGTATTTT. It yields the protein CASSAGLAGTDTQYF.

The chain employs TRBV5-1 and TRBJ2-7; D possibly corresponds to TRBD1 (5 bases). Germline CDR1 is SGHRS and CDR2 is YFSETQ. The V end was cut by 5 bases, the J end by 2 bases, with 17 bases between. The CDR3 covers 15 residues. The CDR3 spells CASRFGTGATYEQYF. CDR3 DNA: TGCGCCAGCAGATTCGGAACAGGTGCTACCTACGAGCAGTACTTC.

This rearrangement joins TRBV5-1 to TRBJ2-7; TRBD2 agrees at 7 bases. After removal of 4 bases from V and 5 bases from J, the junction contained 9 bases not matched to a gene. Germline CDR1 and CDR2: SGHRS and YFSETQ. The CDR3 runs to 14 residues. The CDR3 here is CASSAGGGFDEQYF. In DNA, the CDR3 is TGCGCCAGCAGCGCCGGCGGGGGTTTCGACGAGCAGTACTTC.

This rearrangement joins TRBV4-1 to TRBJ1-1; a possible D gene is TRBD1 (6 bases). Trimming pared 3 bases from V and 1 base from J, leaving 15 bases between. Germline V gene data show CDR1 as MGHRA and CDR2 as YSYEKL. This CDR3 is built from 16 residues. The CDR3 bases are TGCGCCAGCAGCCAGGTAGGGGGGCGAACGAACACTGAAGCTTTCTTT. This gives the protein CASSQVGGRTNTEAFF.

The chain is built from TRBV28 and TRBJ2-7; D is ambiguous. V lost 5 bases and J 1 base, leaving 15 bases between the germline ends. CDR3 length equals 15 residues. CDR1 and CDR2 (germline): MDHEN, SYDVKM. The CDR3 DNA is TGTGCCAGCAGTACCCCCCGAGCGTGGTCCTACGAGCAGTACTTC. Encoded protein: CASSTPRAWSYEQYF.

The chain carries TRBV7-8 and TRBJ1-4; a weak D match, TRBD1 (5 bases). V shed 3 bases and J shed 7 bases, with 9 bases lying between them. The CDR3 is 13 amino acids. Germline assignment: CDR1 SGHVS and CDR2 FQNEAQ. In DNA form, the CDR3 reads TGTGCCAGCAGCTTCGGGGCAGGTGAAAAACTGTTTTTT. It translates to CASSFGAGEKLFF.

Remarks on this clone: Other DNA sequences in this specimen translate into the identical CDR3. The J gene is TRBJ2-3, the V gene TRBV27; unclear D gene. This CDR3 has 13 amino acids. Germline V gives CDR1 MNHEY, CDR2 SMNVEV (reference sequence). The V gene lost 0 bases and the J gene lost 2 bases, with 3 bases spanning the gap. CDR3 sequence reads: CASSLSYTDTQYF. The CDR3 coding sequence is TGTGCCAGCAGTTTATCTTACACAGATACGCAGTATTTT.

The chain recombines TRBV10-3 with TRBJ1-2; 8 nucleotides line up with TRBD1. Germline CDR1 reads ENHRY; CDR2 reads SYGVKD. V gave up 5 bases and J gave up 6 bases; unmatched junction bases: 8. The CDR3 is 14 residues long. The CDR3 bases are TGTGCCATCAGTAATCGACAGGGGCTGGATGGCTACACCTTC. Translated, it gives CAISNRQGLDGYTF.

The rearrangement links TRBV18 to TRBJ2-5; TRBD1 might be the D (5 bases). The V end was cut by 3 bases, the J end by 9 bases, with 14 bases between. This CDR3 region has 13 residues. Germline V gene sequence: CDR1 KGHSH, CDR2 LQKENI. CDR3 residues: CASSPSDSRAQYF. CDR3 DNA: TGTGCCAGCTCACCCTCCGACAGTCGGGCCCAGTACTTC.

The chain has TRBV28 and TRBJ2-3; TRBD2 agrees at 13 bases. This CDR3 is 17 amino acids long. The J segment lost 6 bases and the V segment lost 5 bases, leaving 11 bases of the junction unmatched. Germline values: CDR1 MDHEN, CDR2 SYDVKM. The CDR3 loop reads CASSPYGLAGEVDTQYF. The CDR3 nucleotides read TGTGCCAGCAGTCCTTACGGACTAGCGGGAGAAGTTGATACGCAGTATTTT.

This rearrangement joins TRBV10-3 to TRBJ2-7; 11 bases are a match to TRBD2. The CDR3 contains 16 residues. CDR1 and CDR2 from the germline V gene are ENHRY and SYGVKD. The V segment lost 6 bases and the J segment 1 base; nucleotides outside the gene matches: 8. The CDR3 loop reads CAISRTSGLGSYEQYF. CDR3 DNA: TGTGCCATCAGCAGGACTAGCGGGTTGGGATCCTACGAGCAGTACTTC.

This chain uses TRBV19 with TRBJ2-7; D possibly corresponds to TRBD2 (6 bases). V was pared by 3 bases and J by 5 bases, with 11 bases between. This CDR3 has 13 residues. Germline V lookup: CDR1 LNHDA, CDR2 SQIVND (reference sequence). The CDR3 reads CASSIRSGDEQYF. As DNA, the CDR3 is TGTGCCAGTAGTATCCGATCGGGAGACGAGCAGTACTTC. Drawing the rest from reference TRBV19 and TRBJ2-7, the complete variable domain is DGGITQSPKYLFRKEGQNVTLSCEQNLNHDAMYWYRQDPGQGLRLIYYSQIVNDFQKGDIAEGYSVSREKKESFPLTVTSAQKNPTAFYLCASSIRSGDEQYFGPGTRLTVT.

For the CDR3, the DNA is TGCGCCAGCAGTGAGTCGAAGGAACAGGGAGGTCAGCCCCAGCATTTT. Its protein is CASSESKEQGGQPQHF. The chain links TRBV10-1 to TRBJ1-5; maybe TRBD1 (6 bases). The germline V gene has CDR1 WNHNN and CDR2 SYGVQD (reference sequence). The V end lost 0 bases, the J end lost 6 bases, and 15 bases lay between the germline ends. The CDR3 runs to 16 residues.

The rearrangement uses TRBV7-9 and TRBJ1-3, with D unclear. There are 13 residues in the CDR3. Deletions cut 1 base from V and 3 bases from J, with 4 bases between. Germline V gives CDR1 SEHNR, CDR2 FQNEAQ (reference sequence). The CDR3 bases are TGTGCCAGCAGCTTAGACTTTGGAAACACCATATATTTT. It encodes CASSLDFGNTIYF. The full variable domain, completed using reference TRBV7-9 and TRBJ1-3, is DTGVSQNPRHKITKRGQNVTFRCDPISEHNRLYWYRQTLGQGPEFLTYFQNEAQLEKSRLLSDRFSAERPKGSFSTLEIQRTEQGDSAMYLCASSLDFGNTIYFGEGSWLTVV.

This chain uses TRBV19 with TRBJ1-5; possible D gene TRBD1, 6 bases. CDR3 length: 15 amino acids. Per germline, CDR1 LNHDA and CDR2 SQIVND (reference sequence). Trimming pared 5 bases from V and 5 bases from J, leaving 16 bases between. CDR3 in DNA: TGTGCCAGTAGTCCGGGACACCTTTCCTATCAGCCCCAGCATTTT. This sequence encodes CASSPGHLSYQPQHF.

This chain joins TRBV5-1 and TRBJ1-2; D not certain. This CDR3 spans 14 amino acids. Trimming left V 0 bases short and J 13 bases short, with 19 bases between. CDR1 and CDR2 from the germline V gene are SGHRS and YFSETQ. The CDR3 protein is CASSLGARIDPLTF. Written as DNA, the CDR3 is TGCGCCAGCAGCTTGGGGGCCCGAATCGATCCTCTCACCTTC.

This chain joins TRBV6-1 and TRBJ1-1; no clear D. V was pared by 3 bases and J by 1 base, with 9 bases between. The CDR3 has 14 amino acids. CDR1 is MNHNS and CDR2 is SASEGT in the germline V gene. CDR3 bases: TGTGCCAGCAGTGAGCCGGGGAGGAACACTGAAGCTTTCTTT. It yields the protein CASSEPGRNTEAFF.

The chain recombines TRBV5-1 with TRBJ2-3; 9 nucleotides agree with TRBD2. This CDR3 comprises 15 residues. CDR1 and CDR2 (germline): SGHRS, YFSETQ. V lost 0 bases and J lost 2; bases outside the gene matches: 1. The chain's CDR3 is CASSLGGLATDTQYF. CDR3 DNA sequence: TGCGCCAGCAGCTTGGGGGGACTAGCCACAGATACGCAGTATTTT.

The chain combines TRBV6-1 with TRBJ2-7; TRBD2 aligns across 9 bases. V lost 8 bases, J lost 6 bases, and 14 bases stayed unmatched. CDR3 length: 15 residues. The germline gives CDR1 MNHNS, CDR2 SASEGT. This CDR3 reads CASGSLAGVDPEQYF. In DNA, the CDR3 is TGTGCCAGCGGATCCTTAGCGGGAGTGGATCCCGAGCAGTACTTC.